A selection of T cell receptor beta chains follows, all from one sample in a study of T cells in pancreatic ductal adenocarcinoma. Libraries were prepared by immunoSEQ multiplex PCR; TCRdb keeps only in-frame clonotypes and omits some of them. The sample records 4,500 or so clones, roughly 88% being singletons. Sequencing was carried out using pancreatic tumor tissue. The receptors were sampled from a human donor with pancreatic ductal adenocarcinoma. The CDR3 runs from the conserved cysteine through the conserved F or W. Each record gives: J gene, V gene, D gene, CDR3 protein. The D gene is left open where the match is weak.

TRBJ2-1 TRBV30 TRBD2 CAWSLALAGVRNEQFF
TRBJ2-1 TRBV4-3 TRBD2 CASSQGPSGVRDDEQFF
TRBJ1-1 TRBV28 . CASSLLIQRKNTEAFF
TRBJ2-7 TRBV7-6 . CASSLDPSSYEQYF
TRBJ1-3 TRBV21-1 . CASSKQGASGNTIYF
TRBJ2-7 TRBV19 TRBD1 CASSSVQGFTYEQYF
TRBJ1-2 TRBV19 . CASTSRGAWGGYTF
TRBJ1-1 TRBV11-1 . CASDSGGNGAEAFF
TRBJ2-3 TRBV7-9 TRBD2 CASSTGAGDSPQYF
TRBJ2-3 TRBV5-6 . CASSSRRGTQYF
TRBJ2-5 TRBV5-6 TRBD1 CASSRQGGETQYF
TRBJ2-2 TRBV6-5 . CASTKGQNTGELFF
TRBJ2-3 TRBV5-1 TRBD1 CASSLAGTGATDTQYF
TRBJ1-4 TRBV5-1 . CASSRGGFSGEKLFF
TRBJ2-7 TRBV5-1 TRBD1 CASSLGQVGQGAKEQYF
TRBJ2-5 TRBV30 TRBD2 CAWSGPSGGMMETQYF
TRBJ2-1 TRBV4-3 . CASSQESPPGYEQFF
TRBJ2-5 TRBV9 TRBD1 CASSLQGTGEETQYF
TRBJ2-7 TRBV6-1 . CASSGAYEQYF
TRBJ1-1 TRBV19 . CASSMVRNTEAFF
TRBJ1-5 TRBV18 TRBD1 CASSLDWTGIHQPQHF
TRBJ2-2 TRBV7-3 TRBD1 CASAGQGNTGELFF
TRBJ2-3 TRBV4-2 TRBD2 CASSQEGLAGPDTQYF
TRBJ2-5 TRBV29-1 . CSVGSGPTETQYF
TRBJ1-2 TRBV2 . CASSEQNYGYTF
TRBJ2-3 TRBV11-2 TRBD2 CASSLRLAGGPTDTQYF
TRBJ2-7 TRBV21-1 . CASSKGTAGSYEQYF
TRBJ1-2 TRBV14 . CASSQDPTGNYGYTF
TRBJ2-7 TRBV5-1 . CASRLRGEISYEQYF